The clone carrying this TCR beta chain was recorded a few times. Its antigen is undetermined. The data stem from a study of post-analysis software for immune sequencing data. For the study at large: The study covered relapsing-remitting, secondary progressive and progressive-relapsing courses of multiple sclerosis.

V was pared by 5 bases and J by 4 bases, with 5 bases of the junction left unmatched. CDR1 is LGHDT, CDR2 YNNKEL, per germline (reference sequence). The CDR3 extends over 15 amino acids. Unique-molecular-identifier-tagged TCR beta cDNA libraries were used. Each sample of roughly 0.95 to 10 million input T cells yielded 500,000 or so cDNA molecules, so each molecule approximated one T cell. TCRdb re-analysed the PCR reads in MiXCR, keeping a single row per CDR3 protein. Found here are 750,000 to 950,000 distinct CDR3 sequences, about 43% of them singletons; the top ten hold roughly 4.4%. Whole-study findings and limits: People with multiple sclerosis had a significantly lower normalized Chao1 diversity than controls did. Patients carried several TRBV segments more frequently than controls did, and TRBV5-6, TRBV5-1 and TRBV20-1 were among them. Batch-matched samples strongly co-clustered by F measure.

V gene TRBV3-1 combines with J gene TRBJ2-1; 10 positions agree with TRBD2. This receptor was obtained from a girl under 18 with multiple sclerosis. The sequenced material came from blood. CDR3 nucleotide sequence: TGTGCCAGCAGCGCTGGACTAGCGGATTACAATGAGCAGTTCTTC. Its translation is CASSAGLADYNEQFF.